The 32 T cell receptor beta chains below were found in one sample sequenced in a study of blood T cell repertoires in COVID-19. Assay used: immunoSEQ multiplex PCR; TCRdb lists only in-frame clones, some missing. This sample has approximately 270,000 clones, with around 88% found just once. Input material: peripheral blood. The receptors here all came from a man aged 80 or over with acute or convalescent COVID-19.

The chain joins TRBV4-2 to TRBJ1-2; D is possibly TRBD1 (5 bases). V gave up 0 bases and J gave up 5 bases, with 16 bases separating them. This CDR3 has 16 residues. Germline lookup yields CDR1 LGHNA and CDR2 YNFKEQ. This CDR3 is CASSQDWDSGEYGYTF. The CDR3 DNA follows: TGTGCCAGCAGCCAAGACTGGGACTCCGGAGAATATGGCTACACCTTC.

Written as DNA, the CDR3 is TGTGCCATCAGGGACCTAGAGGGGGCGGTGAACACTGAAGCTTTCTTT. It codes for CAIRDLEGAVNTEAFF. The V and J genes are TRBV10-3 and TRBJ1-1, with TRBD1 matching 7 bases. CDR1 ENHRY and CDR2 SYGVKD come from the germline V gene. V lost 6 bases and J lost 0; bases outside the gene matches: 10. This CDR3 is built from 16 residues.

The V call is TRBV19, the J call TRBJ1-1; 8 positions agree with TRBD1. CDR3 length: 14 amino acids. Per the germline V gene, CDR1 is LNHDA and CDR2 is SQIVND (reference sequence). J gave up 1 base and V 6 bases, and 4 bases lay outside the gene matches. CDR3 region: CASRPQGANTEAFF. The CDR3 nucleotides are TGTGCCAGTAGACCTCAGGGGGCGAACACTGAAGCTTTCTTT.

V and J are TRBV6-2 or TRBV6-3 and TRBJ1-6; unclear D gene. CDR3 length: 12 residues. The V gene lost 6 bases and the J gene lost 7 bases, with 7 bases spanning the gap. The V gene's germline CDR1 is MNHEY and CDR2 SVGEGT. DNA of the CDR3: TGTGCCAGCAGCCCGTCGAATTCACCCCTCCACTTT. It specifies CASSPSNSPLHF.

This chain links TRBV7-2 with TRBJ2-2; TRBD2 matches 7 bases. The CDR3 is made up of 13 amino acids. Looked up from germline, CDR1 is SGHTA and CDR2 is FQGNSA. The V and J ends lost 8 bases and 4 bases, in that order; junction bases with no gene match: 4. The CDR3 is CASGRESTGELFF. CDR3 in DNA: TGTGCCAGCGGGAGGGAGAGCACCGGGGAGCTGTTTTTT.

The chain is built from TRBV12-3 or TRBV12-4 and TRBJ1-5; 7 nucleotides agree with TRBD1. This CDR3 contains 12 residues. V was pared by 6 bases and J by 9 bases, with 5 bases of the junction left unmatched. The CDR3 nucleotides are TGTGCCAGCAGCCGGACAGGTTGGCCCCAGCATTTT. This encodes CASSRTGWPQHF.

The gene calls are TRBV5-1 and TRBJ2-5; D unclear. The V gene lost 4 bases and the J gene lost 4 bases, with 8 bases spanning the gap. Per the germline V gene, CDR1 is SGHRS and CDR2 is YFSETQ. The CDR3 loop spans 12 amino acids. In DNA, the CDR3 is TGCGCCAGCAGCCCCTCTCCAGAGACCCAGTACTTC. Its protein is CASSPSPETQYF.

The CDR3 sequence: CASSKGDNFYGYTF. CDR3 bases: TGTGCCAGCAGCAAAGGGGACAACTTCTATGGCTACACCTTC. The gene calls are TRBV21-1 and TRBJ1-2; the table's D call of TRBD1 was not tested on the DNA. TRBV21-1 is a listed pseudogene. This CDR3 has 14 residues.

Notes on this clone: Other nucleotide sequences from this sample produce the same CDR3. CDR3 nucleotide sequence: TGTGCCAGCAGTTACAGGCAGGGGAGAAATGAAAAACTGTTTTTT. This translates into CASSYRQGRNEKLFF. V usage is TRBV6-2 or TRBV6-3 and J usage is TRBJ1-4, with D tentatively TRBD1 (6 bases). The germline V and J ends were trimmed by 2 bases and 5 bases, with 12 bases remaining between them. The CDR3 runs 15 residues. CDR1 MNHEY and CDR2 SVGEGT come from the germline V gene.

The chain combines TRBV13 with TRBJ2-3; 8 positions agree with TRBD2. There are 15 residues in the CDR3. Germline CDR1 is PRHDT and CDR2 is FYEKMQ (reference sequence). Trimming took 5 bases from V and 3 from J; bases not matched to a gene: 7. This CDR3 reads CASSRRGVRTDTQYF. In nucleotides, the CDR3 is TGTGCCAGCAGCAGGCGGGGGGTAAGGACAGATACGCAGTATTTT.

The genes are TRBV3-1 (or the pseudogene TRBV3-2) and TRBJ2-1, with 11 nucleotides matching TRBD2. The germline V gene has CDR1 LGHDT and CDR2 YNNKEL (reference sequence). V was clipped by 4 bases and J by 4 bases; unmatched bases: 3. CDR3 length: 15 amino acids. The CDR3 DNA is TGTGCCAGCAGCCCCACTAGCGGGGGATACAATGAGCAGTTCTTC. Protein: CASSPTSGGYNEQFF.

The V and J genes are TRBV7-9 and TRBJ1-1; a weak D match, TRBD1 (5 bases). V was clipped by 5 bases and J by 2 bases, with 12 bases between them. This CDR3 is 14 amino acids long. The germline V gene has CDR1 SEHNR and CDR2 FQNEAQ (reference sequence). CDR3 nucleotides: TGTGCCAGCAGCCTCTCTCAGGGAAACACTGAAGCTTTCTTT. Its translation: CASSLSQGNTEAFF.

This chain uses TRBV6-2 or TRBV6-3 with TRBJ2-7, with D maybe TRBD2 (5 bases). This CDR3 is 12 amino acids long. The germline CDR1 and CDR2 sequences are MNHEY and SVGEGT. Trimming took 4 bases from V and 4 from J, leaving 8 bases between them. CDR3 nucleotides: TGTGCCAGCAGTTCGGCGGGTTACGAGCAGTACTTC. Amino acids: CASSSAGYEQYF.

The rearrangement uses TRBV3-1 (or the pseudogene TRBV3-2) and TRBJ1-5; maybe TRBD1 (5 bases). Per germline, CDR1 LGHDT and CDR2 YNNKEL (reference sequence). With 0 bases removed from V and 6 bases from J, the gap between germline ends came to 6 bases. This CDR3 region has 13 residues. CDR3 bases: TGTGCCAGCAGCCAAGACAGGGTTCAGCCCCAGCATTTT. Its protein is CASSQDRVQPQHF.

This chain joins TRBV6-5 and TRBJ1-2; weak D call: TRBD1 (6 bases). CDR1 and CDR2 (germline): MNHEY, SVGAGI. V was trimmed by 10 bases and J by 4 bases, leaving 19 bases between them. This CDR3 has 14 residues. CDR3 sequence (DNA): TGTGCCACCAAAAACACAGGGAAGGCCTATGGCTACACCTTC. The encoded protein is CATKNTGKAYGYTF.

V usage is TRBV28 and J usage is TRBJ2-7, with TRBD2 matching 10 bases. The length of the CDR3 is 15 residues. V gave up 6 bases and J gave up 7 bases; unmatched junction bases: 12. Looked up from germline, CDR1 is MDHEN and CDR2 is SYDVKM. The CDR3 nucleotides are TGTGCCAGCAGGAAGCGCCTAGCGGGAGCGGGTGAGCAGTACTTC. It encodes CASRKRLAGAGEQYF.

The chain recombines TRBV19 with TRBJ2-5; 7 bases align to TRBD2. Germline V gene data show CDR1 as LNHDA and CDR2 as SQIVND (reference sequence). V shed 6 bases, J shed 5 bases, and the junction held 6 bases outside the gene matches. There are 13 residues in the CDR3. For the CDR3, the DNA is TGTGCCAGTAGCGGGACTATCCGGGAGACCCAGTACTTC. Translating it yields CASSGTIRETQYF.

The chain has TRBV6-6 and TRBJ1-2, with TRBD1 matching 8 bases. V dropped 2 bases and J dropped 2; count of bases not matched to a gene: 4. CDR3 length equals 15 residues. The germline V gene has CDR1 MNHNY and CDR2 SVGAGI (reference sequence). The CDR3 spells CASSYAPGGNYGYTF. The CDR3 DNA reads as TGTGCCAGCAGTTACGCCCCAGGGGGCAACTATGGCTACACCTTC.

This clone was detected only a few times. The V and J genes are TRBV15 and TRBJ1-5; D unclear. V was trimmed by 4 bases and J by 1 base, leaving 14 bases between them. Germline-derived CDR1 and CDR2 are LNHNV and YYDKDF (reference sequence). The CDR3 is 16 residues long. The CDR3 protein is CATSKTQISSNQPQHF. In nucleotides, the CDR3 is TGTGCCACCAGCAAAACACAGATTTCCAGCAATCAGCCCCAGCATTTT.

The CDR3 region is CASSYSQGKANYGYTF. CDR3 nucleotides: TGTGCCAGCAGCTACTCACAGGGAAAAGCTAACTATGGCTACACCTTC. The chain couples TRBV14 to TRBJ1-2; D perhaps matches TRBD1 (6 bases). The CDR3 runs 16 residues. V was cut by 5 bases and J by 0 bases, with 16 bases left in between. Germline CDR1 and CDR2: SGHDN and FVKESK.

The chain has TRBV24-1 and TRBJ1-5; D perhaps matches TRBD1 (6 bases). The germline V gene encodes CDR1 KGHDR and CDR2 SFDVKD. The CDR3 has 16 residues. Trimming stripped 1 base from V and 6 bases from J, with 15 bases between. CDR3 sequence: CATSDLRQVVGQPQHF. CDR3 nucleotide sequence: TGTGCCACCAGTGATTTAAGACAGGTGGTGGGTCAGCCCCAGCATTTT.

V gene TRBV2 combines with J gene TRBJ1-6; D is perhaps TRBD1 (5 bases). The ends were cut back, 0 bases at V and 10 bases at J, with 13 bases in the middle. Germline loops: CDR1 SNHLY, CDR2 FYNNEI. The CDR3 runs to 15 residues. CDR3 region: CASSEARGVGSPLHF. The DNA of the CDR3 is TGTGCCAGCAGTGAAGCTCGGGGGGTAGGGTCACCCCTCCACTTT.

The chain has TRBV9 and TRBJ2-1; 7 bases are a match to TRBD2. CDR1 and CDR2 (germline): SGDLS, YYNGEE. V gave up 0 bases and J gave up 14 bases; unmatched junction bases: 14. This CDR3 comprises 15 residues. The CDR3 DNA sequence: TGTGCCAGCAGCGTAGGAGATGGGCGGGAGCTGATCGAGTTCTTC. As protein: CASSVGDGRELIEFF.

This clone was counted at least ten times. The rearrangement uses TRBV11-2 and TRBJ1-1; unclear D gene. Germline CDR1 SGHAT, CDR2 FQNNGV. Deletions cut 0 bases from V and 11 bases from J, with 10 bases between. The CDR3 length is 12 residues. The CDR3 coding sequence is TGTGCCAGCAGCTTAGAGGGCCGGCTCGCTTTCTTT. It specifies CASSLEGRLAFF.

This clone was counted only a few times. This chain links TRBV2 with TRBJ1-1; 7 nucleotides line up with TRBD1. This CDR3 region has 14 residues. J lost 2 bases, V lost 6 bases, and 6 bases had no gene match. Germline V CDR1 and CDR2: SNHLY, FYNNEI. The CDR3 here is CASRDRTRNTEAFF. CDR3 nucleotides: TGTGCCAGCAGGGACAGGACCAGAAACACTGAAGCTTTCTTT.

The chain carries TRBV27 and TRBJ1-1; TRBD1 agrees at 7 bases. Trimming cost V 6 bases and J 6 bases; bases outside gene matches: 1. Per the germline V gene, CDR1 is MNHEY and CDR2 is SMNVEV (reference sequence). The CDR3 runs to 11 residues. The CDR3 region has the DNA TGTGCCAGCAGGACAGGGCCTGAAGCTTTCTTT. Translating gives CASRTGPEAFF.

This chain uses TRBV28 with TRBJ2-6; weak D call: TRBD1 (5 bases). The CDR3 contains 20 residues. The V and J ends lost 3 bases and 1 base respectively, with 22 bases between them. The germline V gene has CDR1 MDHEN and CDR2 SYDVKM. The CDR3 DNA reads as TGTGCCAGCAGTTTGAGCAGGGCATTCCACACGAAGTCTGGGGCCAACGTCCTGACTTTC. Amino acids: CASSLSRAFHTKSGANVLTF.

This clone was detected once. The chain carries TRBV28 and TRBJ1-1, with TRBD1 as a possible D gene (5 bases). V was pared by 6 bases and J by 6 bases, with 20 bases between. Per the germline V gene, CDR1 is MDHEN and CDR2 is SYDVKM. CDR3 size: 15 residues. The CDR3: CASRKPQGRVAEAFF. DNA of the CDR3: TGTGCCAGCAGAAAACCCCAGGGTCGGGTGGCTGAAGCTTTCTTT.

The rearrangement joins TRBV6-2 or TRBV6-3 to TRBJ1-6; 7 nucleotides match TRBD1. CDR3 length equals 15 residues. Germline CDR1 reads MNHEY; CDR2 reads SVGEGT. V gave up 4 bases and J gave up 9 bases; unmatched junction bases: 9. The CDR3 region is CASSFRDSRISPLHF. In DNA, the CDR3 is TGTGCCAGCAGTTTCCGGGACAGTCGAATTTCACCCCTCCACTTT.

V gene TRBV2 combines with J gene TRBJ1-3; D is unclear. Per the germline V gene, CDR1 is SNHLY and CDR2 is FYNNEI. The V gene lost 5 bases and the J gene lost 0 bases, with 5 bases spanning the gap. The CDR3 consists of 13 residues. This CDR3 reads CASSTYSGNTIYF. As DNA, the CDR3 is TGTGCCAGCAGTACCTACTCTGGAAACACCATATATTTT.

This rearrangement joins TRBV1 to TRBJ1-1; TRBD1 is the table's D call, not checked against the DNA. TRBV1 is described as a pseudogene. The CDR3 runs 16 residues. The CDR3 region is CTSSQGGCRGNTEAFF. Here the CDR3 DNA reads TGCACCAGCAGCCAAGGGGGCTGCAGGGGGAACACTGAAGCTTTCTTT.

The gene calls are TRBV19 and TRBJ2-7, with 10 bases aligning to TRBD1. The CDR3 has 14 residues. Germline trimming cut 1 base from V and 4 bases from J; bases unmatched to any gene: 1. Germline V lookup: CDR1 LNHDA, CDR2 SQIVND (reference sequence). CDR3 sequence: CASSIGQGAYEQYF. The CDR3 nucleotides are TGTGCCAGTAGTATAGGACAGGGGGCTTACGAGCAGTACTTC.